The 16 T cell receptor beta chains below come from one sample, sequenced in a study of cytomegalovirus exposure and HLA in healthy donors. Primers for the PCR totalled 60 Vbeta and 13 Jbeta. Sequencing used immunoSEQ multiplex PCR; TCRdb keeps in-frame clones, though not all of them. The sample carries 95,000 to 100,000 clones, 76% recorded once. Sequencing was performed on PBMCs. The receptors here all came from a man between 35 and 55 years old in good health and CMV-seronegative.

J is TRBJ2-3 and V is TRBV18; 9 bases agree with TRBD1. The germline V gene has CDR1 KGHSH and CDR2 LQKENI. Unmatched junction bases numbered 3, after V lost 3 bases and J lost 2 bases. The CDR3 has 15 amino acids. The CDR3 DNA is TGTGCCAGCTCACCTTGGGACAGGGTCACAGATACGCAGTATTTT. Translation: CASSPWDRVTDTQYF.

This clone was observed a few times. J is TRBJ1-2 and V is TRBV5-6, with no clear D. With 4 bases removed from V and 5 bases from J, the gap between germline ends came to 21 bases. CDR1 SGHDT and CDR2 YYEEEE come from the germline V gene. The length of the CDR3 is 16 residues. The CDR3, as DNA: TGTGCCAGCAGCCCCCTCGGGCAGGAGGACGGGTATGGCTACACCTTC. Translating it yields CASSPLGQEDGYGYTF.

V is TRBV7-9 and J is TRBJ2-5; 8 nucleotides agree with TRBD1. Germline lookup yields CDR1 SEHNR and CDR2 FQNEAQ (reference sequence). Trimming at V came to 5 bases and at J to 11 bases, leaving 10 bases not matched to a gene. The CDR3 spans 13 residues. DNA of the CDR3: TGTGCCAGCAGCGTGACAGGGGTGGGAGAGCAGTACTTC. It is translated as CASSVTGVGEQYF. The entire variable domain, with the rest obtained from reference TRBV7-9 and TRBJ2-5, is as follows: DTGVSQNPRHKITKRGQNVTFRCDPISEHNRLYWYRQTLGQGPEFLTYFQNEAQLEKSRLLSDRFSAERPKGSFSTLEIQRTEQGDSAMYLCASSVTGVGEQYFGPGTRLLVL.

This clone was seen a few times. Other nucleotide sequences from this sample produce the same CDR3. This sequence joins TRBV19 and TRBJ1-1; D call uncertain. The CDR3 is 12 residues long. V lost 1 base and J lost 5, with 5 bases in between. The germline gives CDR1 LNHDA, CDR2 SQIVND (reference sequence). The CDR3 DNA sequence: TGTGCCAGTAGTATAGGGAGGACTGAAGCTTTCTTT. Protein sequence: CASSIGRTEAFF.

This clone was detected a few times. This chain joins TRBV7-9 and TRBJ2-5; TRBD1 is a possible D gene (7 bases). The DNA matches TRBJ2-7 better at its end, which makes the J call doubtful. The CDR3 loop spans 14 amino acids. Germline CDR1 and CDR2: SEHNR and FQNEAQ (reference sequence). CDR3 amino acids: CATEGQYPLYEQYF. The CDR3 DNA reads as TGTGCCACGGAGGGACAGTACCCTCTCTACGAGCAGTACTTC.

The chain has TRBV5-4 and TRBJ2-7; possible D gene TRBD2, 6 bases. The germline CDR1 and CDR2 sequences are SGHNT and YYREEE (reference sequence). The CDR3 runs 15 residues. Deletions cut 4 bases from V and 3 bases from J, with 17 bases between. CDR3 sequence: CASSPGSWTLYEQYF. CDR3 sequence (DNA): TGTGCCAGCAGCCCCGGGAGCTGGACCCTCTACGAGCAGTACTTC.

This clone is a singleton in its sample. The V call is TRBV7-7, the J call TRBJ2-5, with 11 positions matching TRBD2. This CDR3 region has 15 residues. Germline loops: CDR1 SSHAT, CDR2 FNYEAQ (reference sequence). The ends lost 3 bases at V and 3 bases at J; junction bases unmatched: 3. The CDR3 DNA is TGTGCCAGCAGCTTTAGCGGGGGGGCCGAAGAGACCCAGTACTTC. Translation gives CASSFSGGAEETQYF.

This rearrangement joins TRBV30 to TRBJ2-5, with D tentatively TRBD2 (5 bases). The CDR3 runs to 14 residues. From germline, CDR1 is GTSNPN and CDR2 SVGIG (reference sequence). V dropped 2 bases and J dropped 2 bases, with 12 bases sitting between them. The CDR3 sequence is CAWSNGRGQETQYF. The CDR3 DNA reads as TGTGCCTGGAGTAATGGACGGGGACAAGAGACCCAGTACTTC. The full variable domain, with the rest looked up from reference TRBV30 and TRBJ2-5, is SQTIHQWPATLVQPVGSPLSLECTVEGTSNPNLYWYRQAAGRGLQLLFYSVGIGQISSEVPQNLSASRPQDRQFILSSKKLLLSDSGFYLCAWSNGRGQETQYFGPGTRLLVL.

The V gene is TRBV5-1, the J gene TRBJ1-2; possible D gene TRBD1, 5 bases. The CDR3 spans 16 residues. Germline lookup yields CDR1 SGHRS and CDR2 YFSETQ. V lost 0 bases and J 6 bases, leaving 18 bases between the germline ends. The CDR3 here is CASSLERPGLPNGYTF. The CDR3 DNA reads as TGCGCCAGCAGCTTGGAACGGCCAGGGCTCCCTAATGGCTACACCTTC.

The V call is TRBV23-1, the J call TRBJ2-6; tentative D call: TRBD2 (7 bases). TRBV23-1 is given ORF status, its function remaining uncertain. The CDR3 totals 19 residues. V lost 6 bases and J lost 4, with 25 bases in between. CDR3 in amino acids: CASRRGGAIGPLGANVLTF. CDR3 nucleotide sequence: TGCGCCAGCAGGCGAGGGGGGGCCATAGGTCCGTTAGGGGCCAACGTCCTGACTTTC.

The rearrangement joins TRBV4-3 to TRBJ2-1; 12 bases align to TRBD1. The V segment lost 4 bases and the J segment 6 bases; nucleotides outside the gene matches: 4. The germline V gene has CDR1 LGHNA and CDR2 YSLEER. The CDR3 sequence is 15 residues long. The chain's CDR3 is CASSRDRGQGNEQFF. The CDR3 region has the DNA TGCGCCAGCAGCCGGGACAGGGGGCAAGGCAATGAGCAGTTCTTC.

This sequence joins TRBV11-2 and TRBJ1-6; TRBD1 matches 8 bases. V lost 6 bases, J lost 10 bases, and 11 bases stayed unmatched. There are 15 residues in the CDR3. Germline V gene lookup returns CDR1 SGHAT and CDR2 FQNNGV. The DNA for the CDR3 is TGTGCCAGCAGATCGATTCAGGGGGCCTCCTCACCCCTCCACTTT. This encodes CASRSIQGASSPLHF.

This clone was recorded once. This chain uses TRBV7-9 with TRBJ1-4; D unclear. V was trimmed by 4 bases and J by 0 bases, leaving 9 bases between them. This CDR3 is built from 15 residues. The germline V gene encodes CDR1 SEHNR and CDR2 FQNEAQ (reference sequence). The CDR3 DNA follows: TGTGCCAGCAGCTCACGACAAGCAACTAATGAAAAACTGTTTTTT. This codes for CASSSRQATNEKLFF.

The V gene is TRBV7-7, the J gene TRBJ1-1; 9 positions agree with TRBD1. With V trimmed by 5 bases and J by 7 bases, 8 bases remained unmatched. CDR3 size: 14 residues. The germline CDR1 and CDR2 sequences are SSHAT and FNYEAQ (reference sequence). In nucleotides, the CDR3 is TGTGCCAGCAGCCCCGGACAGGGGACGGGTGAAGCTTTCTTT. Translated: CASSPGQGTGEAFF.

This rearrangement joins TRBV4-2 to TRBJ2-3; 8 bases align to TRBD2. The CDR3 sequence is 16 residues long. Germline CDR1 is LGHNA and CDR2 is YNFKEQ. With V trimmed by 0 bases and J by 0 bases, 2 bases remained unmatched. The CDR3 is CASSQELAGSTDTQYF. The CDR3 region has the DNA TGTGCCAGCAGCCAAGAATTAGCGGGAAGCACAGATACGCAGTATTTT.

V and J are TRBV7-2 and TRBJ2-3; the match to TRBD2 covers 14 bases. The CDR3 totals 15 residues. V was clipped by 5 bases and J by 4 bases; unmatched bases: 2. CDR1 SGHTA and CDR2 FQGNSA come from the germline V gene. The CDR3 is CASSRTSGGPDTQYF. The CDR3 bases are TGTGCCAGCAGCCGGACTAGCGGGGGGCCAGATACGCAGTATTTT.